This TCR beta chain was identified during a study of T cells after yellow fever vaccination. This clonotype was counted many times. Trimming shortened V by 5 bases and J by 5 bases, and 9 bases separated the two germline ends. Germline V gives CDR1 SEHNR, CDR2 FQNEAQ (reference sequence). The length of the CDR3 is 12 residues. By 5'RACE template switching, TCR cDNA was produced, with a universal primer site and UMIs added in the process. TCRdb itself ran the 5' RACE reads through MiXCR, one entry per CDR3 protein. The sample has 200,000 to 250,000 distinct CDR3 sequences, roughly 3.3% seen once; the top ten hold approximately 3.5%.

Specimen: CD4+ T cells sorted from PBMCs, collected 10 days after the yellow fever booster vaccination. The chain recombines TRBV7-9 with TRBJ2-5; D is unclear. This TCR derives from a man aged 18 to 30 who received the YFV17D yellow fever vaccine. The CDR3 spells CASSPQWETQYF. The CDR3 DNA follows: TGTGCCAGCAGCCCCCAGTGGGAGACCCAGTACTTC.